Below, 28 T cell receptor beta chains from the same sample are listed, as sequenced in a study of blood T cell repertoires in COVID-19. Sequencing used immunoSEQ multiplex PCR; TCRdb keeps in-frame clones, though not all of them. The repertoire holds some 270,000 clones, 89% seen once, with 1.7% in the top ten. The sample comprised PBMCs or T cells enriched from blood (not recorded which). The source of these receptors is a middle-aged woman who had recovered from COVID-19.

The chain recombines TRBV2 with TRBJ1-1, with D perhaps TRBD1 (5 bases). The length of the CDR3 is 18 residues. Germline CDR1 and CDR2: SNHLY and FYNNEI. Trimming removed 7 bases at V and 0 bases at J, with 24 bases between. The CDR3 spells CASTRFLDRRNLNTEAFF. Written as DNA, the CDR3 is TGTGCCAGCACCAGATTCCTCGACAGACGCAACCTGAACACTGAAGCTTTCTTT.

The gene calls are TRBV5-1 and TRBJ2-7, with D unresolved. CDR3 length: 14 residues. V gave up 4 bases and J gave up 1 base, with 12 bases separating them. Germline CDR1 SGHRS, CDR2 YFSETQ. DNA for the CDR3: TGCGCCAGCAGCCAAGAGGCTGGGTCCTACGAGCAGTACTTC. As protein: CASSQEAGSYEQYF.

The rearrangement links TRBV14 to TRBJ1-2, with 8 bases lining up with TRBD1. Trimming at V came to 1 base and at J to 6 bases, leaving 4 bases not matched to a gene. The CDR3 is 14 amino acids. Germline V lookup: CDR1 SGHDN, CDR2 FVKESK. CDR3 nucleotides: TGTGCCAGCAGCCAAGCCGGACAGGGTCATGGCTACACCTTC. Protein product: CASSQAGQGHGYTF.

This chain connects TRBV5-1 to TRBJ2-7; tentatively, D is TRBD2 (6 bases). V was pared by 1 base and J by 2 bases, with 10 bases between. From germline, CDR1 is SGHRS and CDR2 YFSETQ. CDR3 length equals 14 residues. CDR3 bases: TGCGCCAGCAGCTTGTCGGGAGACACCTACGAGCAGTACTTC. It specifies CASSLSGDTYEQYF. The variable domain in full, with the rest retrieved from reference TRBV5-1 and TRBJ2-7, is KAGVTQTPRYLIKTRGQQVTLSCSPISGHRSVSWYQQTPGQGLQFLFEYFSETQRNKGNFPGRFSGRQFSNSRSEMNVSTLELGDSALYLCASSLSGDTYEQYFGPGTRLTVT.

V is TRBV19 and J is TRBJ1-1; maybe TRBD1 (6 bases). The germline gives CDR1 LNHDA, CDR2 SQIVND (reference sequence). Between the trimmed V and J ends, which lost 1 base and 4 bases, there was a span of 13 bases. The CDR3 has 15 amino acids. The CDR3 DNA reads TGTGCCAGTAGTATAGCTGGCCAGGGGAGCACTGAAGCTTTCTTT. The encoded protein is CASSIAGQGSTEAFF.

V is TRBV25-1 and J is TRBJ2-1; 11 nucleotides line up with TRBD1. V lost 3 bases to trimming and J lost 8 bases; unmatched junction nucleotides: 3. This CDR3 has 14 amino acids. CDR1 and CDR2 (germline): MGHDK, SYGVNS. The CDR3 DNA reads TGTGCCAGCAGTGAGAGGACAGGGGGCCATGAGCAGTTCTTC. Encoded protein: CASSERTGGHEQFF.

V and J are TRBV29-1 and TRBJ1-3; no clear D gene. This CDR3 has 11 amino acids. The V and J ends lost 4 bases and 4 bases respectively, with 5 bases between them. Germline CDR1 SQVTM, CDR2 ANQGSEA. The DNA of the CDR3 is TGCAGCGTTGCCGTAGGAAACACCATATATTTT. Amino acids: CSVAVGNTIYF.

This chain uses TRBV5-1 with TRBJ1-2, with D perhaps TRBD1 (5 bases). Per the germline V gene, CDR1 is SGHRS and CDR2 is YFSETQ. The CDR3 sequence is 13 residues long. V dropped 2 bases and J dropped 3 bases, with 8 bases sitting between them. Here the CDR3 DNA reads TGCGCCAGCAGCTTTGGAGGGGACTATGGCTACACCTTC. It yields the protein CASSFGGDYGYTF.

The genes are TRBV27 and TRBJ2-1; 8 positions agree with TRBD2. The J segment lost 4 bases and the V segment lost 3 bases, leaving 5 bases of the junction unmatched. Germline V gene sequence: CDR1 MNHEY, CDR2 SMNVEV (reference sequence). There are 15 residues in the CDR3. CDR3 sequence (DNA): TGTGCCAGCAGTTTCCGGGGGGGCAATTACAATGAGCAGTTCTTC. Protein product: CASSFRGGNYNEQFF.

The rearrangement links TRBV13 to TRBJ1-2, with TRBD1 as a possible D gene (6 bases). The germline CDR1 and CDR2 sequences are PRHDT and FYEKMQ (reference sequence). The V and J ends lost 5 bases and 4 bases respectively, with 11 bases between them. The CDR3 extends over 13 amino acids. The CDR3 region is CASSQGQIYGYTF. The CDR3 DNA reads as TGTGCCAGCAGCCAAGGACAGATCTATGGCTACACCTTC.

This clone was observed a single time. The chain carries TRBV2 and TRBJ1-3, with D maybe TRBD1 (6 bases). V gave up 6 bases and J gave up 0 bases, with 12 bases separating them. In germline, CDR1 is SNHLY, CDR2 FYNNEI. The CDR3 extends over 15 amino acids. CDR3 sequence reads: CASREDSFSGNTIYF. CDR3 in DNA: TGTGCCAGCAGAGAGGACAGCTTCTCTGGAAACACCATATATTTT.

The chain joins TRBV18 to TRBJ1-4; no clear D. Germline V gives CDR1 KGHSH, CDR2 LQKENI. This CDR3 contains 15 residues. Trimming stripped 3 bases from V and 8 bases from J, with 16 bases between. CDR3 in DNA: TGTGCCAGCTCACCTACGGGGATCCTAATAGAAAAACTGTTTTTT. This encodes CASSPTGILIEKLFF.

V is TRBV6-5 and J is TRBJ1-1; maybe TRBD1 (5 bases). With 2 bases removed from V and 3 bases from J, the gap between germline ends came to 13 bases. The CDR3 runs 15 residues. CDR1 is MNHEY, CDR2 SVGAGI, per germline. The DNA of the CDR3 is TGTGCCAGCAGTTACGCAGGGTGGGCGCACACTGAAGCTTTCTTT. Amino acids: CASSYAGWAHTEAFF.

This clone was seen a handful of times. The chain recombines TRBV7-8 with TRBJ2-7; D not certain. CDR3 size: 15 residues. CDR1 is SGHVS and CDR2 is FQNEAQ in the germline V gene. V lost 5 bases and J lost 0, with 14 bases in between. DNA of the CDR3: TGTGCCAGCAGCCCGGCCCCACAGAGCTCCTACGAGCAGTACTTC. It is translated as CASSPAPQSSYEQYF.

CDR3 bases: TGTGCCAGCAGCGCCCGGACTGCAACTAATGAAAAACTGTTTTTT. Protein: CASSARTATNEKLFF. The genes are TRBV27 and TRBJ1-4; D is ambiguous. Germline CDR1 is MNHEY and CDR2 is SMNVEV (reference sequence). CDR3 length: 15 residues. Deletions cut 6 bases from V and 0 bases from J, with 11 bases between.

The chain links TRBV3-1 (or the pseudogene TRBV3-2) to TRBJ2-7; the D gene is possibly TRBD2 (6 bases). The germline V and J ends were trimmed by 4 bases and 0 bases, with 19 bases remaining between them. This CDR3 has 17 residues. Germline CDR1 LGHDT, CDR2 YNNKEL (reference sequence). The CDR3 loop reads CASSPFLRSGGSYEQYF. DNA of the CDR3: TGTGCCAGCAGCCCCTTTCTGCGATCCGGGGGCTCCTACGAGCAGTACTTC.

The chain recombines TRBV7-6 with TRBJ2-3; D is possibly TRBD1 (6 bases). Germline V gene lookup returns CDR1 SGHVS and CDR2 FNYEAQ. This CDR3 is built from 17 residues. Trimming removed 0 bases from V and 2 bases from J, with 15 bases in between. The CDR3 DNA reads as TGTGCCAGCAGCTTAGCCGGGACATCCTATGACACAGATACGCAGTATTTT. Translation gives CASSLAGTSYDTDTQYF.

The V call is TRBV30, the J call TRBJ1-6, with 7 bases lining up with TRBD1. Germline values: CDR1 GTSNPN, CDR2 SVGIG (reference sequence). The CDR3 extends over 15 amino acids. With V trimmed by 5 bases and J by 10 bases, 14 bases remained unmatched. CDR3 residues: CAWSLVRGRLSPLHF. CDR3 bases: TGTGCCTGGTCCCTTGTGAGGGGGCGCCTGTCACCCCTCCACTTT.

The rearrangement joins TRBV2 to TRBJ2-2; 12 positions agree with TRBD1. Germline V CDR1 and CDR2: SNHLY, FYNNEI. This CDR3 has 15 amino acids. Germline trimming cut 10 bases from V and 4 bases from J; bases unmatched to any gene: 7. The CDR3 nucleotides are TGTGCCACCTCGGGACAGGGGGCGGGCACCGGGGAGCTGTTTTTT. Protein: CATSGQGAGTGELFF.

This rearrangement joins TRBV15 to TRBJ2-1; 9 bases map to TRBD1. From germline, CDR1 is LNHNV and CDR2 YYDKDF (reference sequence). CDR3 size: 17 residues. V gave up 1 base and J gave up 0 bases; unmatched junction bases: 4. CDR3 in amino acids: CATSRAGTGLSYNEQFF. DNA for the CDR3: TGTGCCACCAGCAGAGCCGGGACAGGGCTCTCCTACAATGAGCAGTTCTTC.

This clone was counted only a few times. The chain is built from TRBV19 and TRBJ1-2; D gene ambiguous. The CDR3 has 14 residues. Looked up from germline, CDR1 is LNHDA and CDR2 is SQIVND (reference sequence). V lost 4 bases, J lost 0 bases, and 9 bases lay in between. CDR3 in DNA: TGTGCCAGTAGTACCAGCGACTCTAACTATGGCTACACCTTC. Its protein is CASSTSDSNYGYTF.

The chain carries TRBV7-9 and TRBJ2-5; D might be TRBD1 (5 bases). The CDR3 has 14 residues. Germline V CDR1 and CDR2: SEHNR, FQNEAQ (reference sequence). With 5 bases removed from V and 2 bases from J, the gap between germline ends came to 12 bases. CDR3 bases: TGTGCCAGCAGCCTCGTAGGGGCACAAGAGACCCAGTACTTC. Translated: CASSLVGAQETQYF.

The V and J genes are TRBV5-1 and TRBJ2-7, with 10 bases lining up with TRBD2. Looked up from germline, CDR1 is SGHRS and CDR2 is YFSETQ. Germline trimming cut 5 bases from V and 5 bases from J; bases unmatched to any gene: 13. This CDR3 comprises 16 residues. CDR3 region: CASRMGDSGGQNEQYF. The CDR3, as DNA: TGCGCCAGCAGGATGGGCGATAGCGGGGGGCAGAACGAGCAGTACTTC. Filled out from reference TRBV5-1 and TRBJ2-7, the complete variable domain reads KAGVTQTPRYLIKTRGQQVTLSCSPISGHRSVSWYQQTPGQGLQFLFEYFSETQRNKGNFPGRFSGRQFSNSRSEMNVSTLELGDSALYLCASRMGDSGGQNEQYFGPGTRLTVT.

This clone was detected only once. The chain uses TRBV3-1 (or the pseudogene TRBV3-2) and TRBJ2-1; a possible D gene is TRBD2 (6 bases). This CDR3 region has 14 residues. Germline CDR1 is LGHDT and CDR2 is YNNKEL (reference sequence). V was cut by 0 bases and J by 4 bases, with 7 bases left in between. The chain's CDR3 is CASSQDLAYNEQFF. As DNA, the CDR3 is TGTGCCAGCAGCCAAGATCTAGCGTACAATGAGCAGTTCTTC.

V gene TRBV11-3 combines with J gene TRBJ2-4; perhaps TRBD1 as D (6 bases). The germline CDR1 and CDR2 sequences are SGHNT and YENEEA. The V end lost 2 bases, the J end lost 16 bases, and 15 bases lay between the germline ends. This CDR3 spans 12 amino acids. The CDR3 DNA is TGTGCCAGCAGCTTATACAGGGATGTTCTATACTTC. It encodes CASSLYRDVLYF.

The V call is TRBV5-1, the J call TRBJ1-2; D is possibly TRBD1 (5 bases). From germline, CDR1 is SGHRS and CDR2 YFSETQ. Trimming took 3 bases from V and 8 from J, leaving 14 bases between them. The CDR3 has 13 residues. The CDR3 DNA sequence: TGCGCCAGCAGCTCGGGGGACCCCCTGGGCTACACCTTC. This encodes CASSSGDPLGYTF. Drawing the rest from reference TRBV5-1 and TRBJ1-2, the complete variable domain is KAGVTQTPRYLIKTRGQQVTLSCSPISGHRSVSWYQQTPGQGLQFLFEYFSETQRNKGNFPGRFSGRQFSNSRSEMNVSTLELGDSALYLCASSSGDPLGYTFGSGTRLTVV.

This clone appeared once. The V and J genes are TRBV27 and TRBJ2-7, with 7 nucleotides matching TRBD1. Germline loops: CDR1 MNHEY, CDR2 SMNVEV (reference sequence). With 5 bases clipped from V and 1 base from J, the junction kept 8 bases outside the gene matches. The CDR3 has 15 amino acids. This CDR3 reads CASSSPPTGSYEQYF. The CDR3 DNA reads TGTGCCAGCAGTAGTCCCCCGACAGGGTCCTACGAGCAGTACTTC.

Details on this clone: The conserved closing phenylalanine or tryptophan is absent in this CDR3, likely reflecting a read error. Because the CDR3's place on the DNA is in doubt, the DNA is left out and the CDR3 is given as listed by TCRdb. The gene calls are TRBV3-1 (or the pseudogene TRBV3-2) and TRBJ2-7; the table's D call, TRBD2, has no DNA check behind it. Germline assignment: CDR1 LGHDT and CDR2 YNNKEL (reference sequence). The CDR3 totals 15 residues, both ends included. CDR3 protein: CASSQDRLGEGTLIS.